This T cell receptor beta chain was profiled in a study of HIV-infected children after antiretroviral therapy interruption. Treatment defined: PENTA 11 planned treatment interruption arm or continuous ART arm. At least 5 million viable PBMCs were required per cryopreserved sample. The germline CDR1 and CDR2 sequences are MNHEY and SVGAGI. The CDR3 is made up of 14 amino acids. Trimming stripped 3 bases from V and 8 bases from J, with 13 bases between. A 3' RACE protocol on RNA, with unique molecular identifiers, produced the TCR library. TCRdb recomputed calls from the 3' RACE reads with MiXCR, one row per CDR3 protein. The top ten clones hold roughly 0.7% of a sample with tens of thousands of distinct CDR3 sequences, 4.3% of them seen once. This clonotype was observed many times.

V gene TRBV6-5 combines with J gene TRBJ1-4; D not resolved. The TCR sequence derives from a pool of human donors with HIV. This specimen was CD45RA+ CD4+ T cells from PBMCs, pooled from several time points, taken from a donor given antiretroviral therapy, either interrupted or continuous. The subset denotes: naive CD4+ CD45RA+ CD45RO- T cells. DNA of the CDR3: TGTGCCAGCAGTTATCGAGGACGGCCCGAAAAACTGTTTTTT. This gives the protein CASSYRGRPEKLFF.